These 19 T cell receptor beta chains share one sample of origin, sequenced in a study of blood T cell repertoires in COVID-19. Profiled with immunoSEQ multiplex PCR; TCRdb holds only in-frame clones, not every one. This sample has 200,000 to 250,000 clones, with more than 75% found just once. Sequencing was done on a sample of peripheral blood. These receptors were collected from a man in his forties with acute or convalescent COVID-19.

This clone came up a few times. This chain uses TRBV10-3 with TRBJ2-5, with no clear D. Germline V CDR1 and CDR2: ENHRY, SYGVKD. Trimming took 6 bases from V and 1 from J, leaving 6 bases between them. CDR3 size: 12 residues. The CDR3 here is CAISHSQETQYF. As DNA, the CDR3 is TGTGCCATCAGCCACAGCCAAGAGACCCAGTACTTC.

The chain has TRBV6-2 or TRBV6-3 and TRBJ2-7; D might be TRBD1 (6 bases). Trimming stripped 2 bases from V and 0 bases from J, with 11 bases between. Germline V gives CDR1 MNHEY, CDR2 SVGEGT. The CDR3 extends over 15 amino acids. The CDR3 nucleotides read TGTGCCAGCAGTTACCCGACAGGAACCTCCTACGAGCAGTACTTC. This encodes CASSYPTGTSYEQYF.

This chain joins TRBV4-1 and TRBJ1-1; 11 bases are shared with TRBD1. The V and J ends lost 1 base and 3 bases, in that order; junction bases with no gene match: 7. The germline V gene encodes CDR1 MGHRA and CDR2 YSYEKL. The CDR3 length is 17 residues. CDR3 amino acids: CASSQGTGGWRDTEAFF. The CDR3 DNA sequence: TGCGCCAGCAGCCAAGGGACAGGGGGCTGGAGGGACACTGAAGCTTTCTTT.

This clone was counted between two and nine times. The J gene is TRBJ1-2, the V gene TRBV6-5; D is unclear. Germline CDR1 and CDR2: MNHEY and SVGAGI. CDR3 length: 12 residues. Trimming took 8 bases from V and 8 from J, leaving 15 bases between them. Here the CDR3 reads CASVNPYKGYTF. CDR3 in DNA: TGTGCCAGCGTTAACCCCTATAAAGGCTACACCTTC.

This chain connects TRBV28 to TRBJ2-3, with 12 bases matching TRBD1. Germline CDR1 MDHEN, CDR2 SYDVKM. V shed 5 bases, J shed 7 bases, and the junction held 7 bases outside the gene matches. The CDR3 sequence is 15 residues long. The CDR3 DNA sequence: TGTGCCAGCAGTAAAGGGACAGGGGGCAAAAATACGCAGTATTTT. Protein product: CASSKGTGGKNTQYF.

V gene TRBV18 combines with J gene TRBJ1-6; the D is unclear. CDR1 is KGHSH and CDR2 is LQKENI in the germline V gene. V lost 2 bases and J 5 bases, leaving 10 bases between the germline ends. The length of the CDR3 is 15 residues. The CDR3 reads CASSPGTVDNSPLHF. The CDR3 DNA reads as TGTGCCAGCTCACCAGGTACGGTGGATAATTCACCCCTCCACTTT.

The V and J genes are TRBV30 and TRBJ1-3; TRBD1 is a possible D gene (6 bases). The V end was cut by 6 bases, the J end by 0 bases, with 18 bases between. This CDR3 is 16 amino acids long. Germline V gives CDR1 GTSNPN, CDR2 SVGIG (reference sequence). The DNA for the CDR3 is TGTGCCTGTCACGACCAGGGGCCAATCTCTGGAAACACCATATATTTT. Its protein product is CACHDQGPISGNTIYF.

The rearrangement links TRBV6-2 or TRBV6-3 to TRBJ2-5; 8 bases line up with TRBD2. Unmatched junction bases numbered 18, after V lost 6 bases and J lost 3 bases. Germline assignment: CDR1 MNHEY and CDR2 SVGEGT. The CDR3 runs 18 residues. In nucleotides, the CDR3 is TGTGCCAGCAGCCCCCTCCGTCTAGCGGGTCGAAAGGAAGAGACCCAGTACTTC. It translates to CASSPLRLAGRKEETQYF.

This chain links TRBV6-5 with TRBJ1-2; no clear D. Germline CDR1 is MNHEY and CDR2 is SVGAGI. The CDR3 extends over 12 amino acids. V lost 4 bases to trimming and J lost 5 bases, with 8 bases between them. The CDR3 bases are TGTGCCAGCAGTTCCCCAGGATATGGCTACACCTTC. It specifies CASSSPGYGYTF.

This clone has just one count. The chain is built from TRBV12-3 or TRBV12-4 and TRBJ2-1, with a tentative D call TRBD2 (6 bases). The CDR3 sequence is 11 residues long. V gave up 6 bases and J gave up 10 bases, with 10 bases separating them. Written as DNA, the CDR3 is TGTGCCAGCAGACGCGGGACGGAGCAGTTCTTC. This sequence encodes CASRRGTEQFF.

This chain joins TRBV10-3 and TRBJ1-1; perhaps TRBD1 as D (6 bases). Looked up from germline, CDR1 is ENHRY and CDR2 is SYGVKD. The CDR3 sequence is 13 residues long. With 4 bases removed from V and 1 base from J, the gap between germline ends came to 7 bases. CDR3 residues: CAISGQANTEAFF. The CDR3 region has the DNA TGTGCCATCAGTGGACAGGCGAACACTGAAGCTTTCTTT.

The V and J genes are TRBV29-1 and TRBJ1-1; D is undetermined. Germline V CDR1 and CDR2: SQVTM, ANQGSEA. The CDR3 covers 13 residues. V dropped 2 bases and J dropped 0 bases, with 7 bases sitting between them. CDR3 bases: TGCAGCGTTGAATCACAGCTGAACACTGAAGCTTTCTTT. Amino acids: CSVESQLNTEAFF.

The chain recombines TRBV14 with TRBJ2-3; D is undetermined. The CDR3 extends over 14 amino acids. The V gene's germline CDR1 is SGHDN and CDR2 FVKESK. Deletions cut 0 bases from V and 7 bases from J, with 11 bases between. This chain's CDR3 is CASSQEVGLNTQYF. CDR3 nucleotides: TGTGCCAGCAGCCAAGAAGTCGGTTTGAATACGCAGTATTTT. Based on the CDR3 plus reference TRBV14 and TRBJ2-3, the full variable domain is EAGVTQFPSHSVIEKGQTVTLRCDPISGHDNLYWYRRVMGKEIKFLLHFVKESKQDESGMPNNRFLAERTGGTYSTLKVQPAELEDSGVYFCASSQEVGLNTQYFGPGTRLTVL.

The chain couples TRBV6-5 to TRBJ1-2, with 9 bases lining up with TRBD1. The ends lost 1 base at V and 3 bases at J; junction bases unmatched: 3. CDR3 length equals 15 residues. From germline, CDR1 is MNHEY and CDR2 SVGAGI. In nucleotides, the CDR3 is TGTGCCAGCAGTTACTTACAGGGGGCCTACTATGGCTACACCTTC. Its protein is CASSYLQGAYYGYTF.

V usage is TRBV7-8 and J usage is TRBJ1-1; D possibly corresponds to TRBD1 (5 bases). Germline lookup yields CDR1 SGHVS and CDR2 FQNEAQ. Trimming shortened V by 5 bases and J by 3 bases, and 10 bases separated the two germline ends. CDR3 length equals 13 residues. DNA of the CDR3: TGTGCCAGCAGCCCCGGGGGGTACACTGAAGCTTTCTTT. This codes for CASSPGGYTEAFF.

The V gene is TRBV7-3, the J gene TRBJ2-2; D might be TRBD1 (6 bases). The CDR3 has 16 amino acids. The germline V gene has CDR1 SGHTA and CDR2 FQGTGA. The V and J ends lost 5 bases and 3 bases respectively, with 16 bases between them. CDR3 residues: CASSPETSGDTGELFF. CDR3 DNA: TGTGCCAGCAGCCCAGAGACATCAGGGGACACCGGGGAGCTGTTTTTT.

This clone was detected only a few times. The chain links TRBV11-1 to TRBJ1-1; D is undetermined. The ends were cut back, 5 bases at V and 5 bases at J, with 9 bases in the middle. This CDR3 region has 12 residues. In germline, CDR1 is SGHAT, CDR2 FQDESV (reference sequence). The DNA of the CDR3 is TGTGCCAGCAGCCCGTTTATTACTGAAGCTTTCTTT. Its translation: CASSPFITEAFF. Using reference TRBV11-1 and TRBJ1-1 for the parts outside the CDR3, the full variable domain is EAEVAQSPRYKITEKSQAVAFWCDPISGHATLYWYRQILGQGPELLVQFQDESVVDDSQLPKDRFSAERLKGVDSTLKIQPAELGDSAMYLCASSPFITEAFFGQGTRLTVV.

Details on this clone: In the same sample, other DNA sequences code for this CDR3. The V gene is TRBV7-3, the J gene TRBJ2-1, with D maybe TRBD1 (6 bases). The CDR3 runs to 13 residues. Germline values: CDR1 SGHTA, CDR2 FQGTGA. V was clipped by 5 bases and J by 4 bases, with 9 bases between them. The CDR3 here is CASSLGQYNEQFF. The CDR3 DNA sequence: TGTGCCAGCAGCCTAGGACAGTACAATGAGCAGTTCTTC.

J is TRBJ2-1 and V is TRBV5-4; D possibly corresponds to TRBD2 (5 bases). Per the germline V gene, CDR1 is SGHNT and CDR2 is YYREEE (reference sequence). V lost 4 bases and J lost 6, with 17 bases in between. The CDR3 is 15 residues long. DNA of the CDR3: TGTGCCAGCAGCCCCGACTCGTCAGGAGGCAATGAGCAGTTCTTC. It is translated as CASSPDSSGGNEQFF.